This T cell receptor beta chain was found in a study of T cell changes during pregnancy in multiple sclerosis. Assay used: immunoSEQ multiplex PCR; TCRdb lists only in-frame clones, some missing. This table has 40,000 to 60,000 clones, about nine tenths appearing once. Germline values: CDR1 SGHTA, CDR2 FQGNSA. The V gene end was trimmed by 5 bases and the J gene end by 5 bases; junction bases not matched to a gene: 11. The CDR3 runs 17 residues. This clonotype was sampled from a female donor in good health, enrolled as a control in a pregnancy study. The material was peripheral blood, obtained in the first trimester of pregnancy. The rearrangement links TRBV7-2 to TRBJ2-5; 13 bases fit TRBD2. Here the CDR3 reads CASSTGTSGMWVETQYF. DNA for the CDR3: TGTGCCAGCAGCACCGGGACTAGCGGGATGTGGGTGGAGACCCAGTACTTC.